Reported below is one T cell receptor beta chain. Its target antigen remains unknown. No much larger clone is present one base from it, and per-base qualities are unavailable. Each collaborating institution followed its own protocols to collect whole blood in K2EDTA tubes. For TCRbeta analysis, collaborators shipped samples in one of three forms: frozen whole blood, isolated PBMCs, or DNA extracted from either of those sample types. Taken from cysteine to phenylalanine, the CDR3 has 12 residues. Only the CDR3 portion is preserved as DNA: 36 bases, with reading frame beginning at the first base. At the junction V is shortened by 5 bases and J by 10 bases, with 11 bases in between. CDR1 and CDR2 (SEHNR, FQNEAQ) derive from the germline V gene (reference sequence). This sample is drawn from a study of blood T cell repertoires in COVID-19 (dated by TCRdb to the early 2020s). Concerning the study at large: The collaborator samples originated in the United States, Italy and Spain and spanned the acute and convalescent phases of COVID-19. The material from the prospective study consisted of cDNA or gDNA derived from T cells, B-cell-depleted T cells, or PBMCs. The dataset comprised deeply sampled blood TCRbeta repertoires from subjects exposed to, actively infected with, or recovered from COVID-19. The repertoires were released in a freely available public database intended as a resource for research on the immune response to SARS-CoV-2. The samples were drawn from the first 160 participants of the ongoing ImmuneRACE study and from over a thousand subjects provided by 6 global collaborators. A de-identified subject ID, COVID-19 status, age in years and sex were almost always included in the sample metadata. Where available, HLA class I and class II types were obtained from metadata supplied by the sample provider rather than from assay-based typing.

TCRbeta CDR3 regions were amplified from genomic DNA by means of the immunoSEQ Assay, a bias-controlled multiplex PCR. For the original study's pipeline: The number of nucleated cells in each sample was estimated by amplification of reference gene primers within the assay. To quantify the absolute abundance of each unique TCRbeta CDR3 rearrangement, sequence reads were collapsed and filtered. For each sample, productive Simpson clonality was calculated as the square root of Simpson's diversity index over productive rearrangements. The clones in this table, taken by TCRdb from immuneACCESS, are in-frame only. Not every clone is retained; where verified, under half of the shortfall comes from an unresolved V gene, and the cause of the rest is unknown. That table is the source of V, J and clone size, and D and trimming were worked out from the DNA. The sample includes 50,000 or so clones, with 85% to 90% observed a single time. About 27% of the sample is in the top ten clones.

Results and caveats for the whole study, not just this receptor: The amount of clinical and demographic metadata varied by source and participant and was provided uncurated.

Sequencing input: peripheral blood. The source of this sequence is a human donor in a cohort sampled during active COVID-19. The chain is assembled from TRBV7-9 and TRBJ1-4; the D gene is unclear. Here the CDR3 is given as CASSPEQRKLFF. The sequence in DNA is TGTGCCAGCAGCCCGGAGCAACGAAAACTGTTTTTT.